The clone carrying this T cell receptor beta chain was picked up many times. No antigen is known for it. The sample comes from a study of molecular identifiers for immune sequencing clone quantification. Study-level points and caveats: Clones above 20 RNA copies contained over 98% of effector molecules but under 1% of naive ones.

The CDR3 loop spans 12 amino acids. The ends were cut back, 2 bases at V and 6 bases at J, with 8 bases in the middle. CDR1 and CDR2 (germline): MGHDK, SYGVNS. Methods described previously were used for bulk TCR libraries, and listed TCR primers were applied. TCRdb re-called the PCR reads through MiXCR, storing one row per CDR3 protein. The sample has about 320,000 distinct CDR3 sequences, about 20% seen once. The sequenced sample was naive CD8+ T cells from blood, with Jurkat cell RNA spiked in. Subset noted: FACS-sorted CD8+CD4-CCR7+CD45RA+ naive T cells. This receptor was obtained from a human donor in good health. Some libraries in this study had Jurkat cell RNA spiked in. The chain employs TRBV25-1 and TRBJ2-7, with a tentative D call TRBD1 (6 bases). CDR3 coding DNA: TGTGCCAGCAGTGAAGGGGGCTTCGAGCAGTACTTC. Encoded protein: CASSEGGFEQYF.